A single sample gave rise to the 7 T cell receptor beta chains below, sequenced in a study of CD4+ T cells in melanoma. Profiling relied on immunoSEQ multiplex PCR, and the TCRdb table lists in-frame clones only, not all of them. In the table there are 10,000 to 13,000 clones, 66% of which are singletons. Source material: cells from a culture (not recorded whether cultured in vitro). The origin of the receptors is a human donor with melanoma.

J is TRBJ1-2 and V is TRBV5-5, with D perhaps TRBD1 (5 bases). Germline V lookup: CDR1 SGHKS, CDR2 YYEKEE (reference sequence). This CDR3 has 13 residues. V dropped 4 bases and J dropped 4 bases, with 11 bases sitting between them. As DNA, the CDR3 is TGTGCCAGCAGCGCGGACACCGTCTATGGCTACACCTTC. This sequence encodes CASSADTVYGYTF.

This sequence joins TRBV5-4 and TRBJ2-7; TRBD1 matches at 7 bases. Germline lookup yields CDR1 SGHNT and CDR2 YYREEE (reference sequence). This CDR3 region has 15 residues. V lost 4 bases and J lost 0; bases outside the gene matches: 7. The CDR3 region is CASSKGTVSSYEQYF. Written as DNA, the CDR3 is TGTGCCAGCAGCAAAGGGACAGTGAGCTCCTACGAGCAGTACTTC.

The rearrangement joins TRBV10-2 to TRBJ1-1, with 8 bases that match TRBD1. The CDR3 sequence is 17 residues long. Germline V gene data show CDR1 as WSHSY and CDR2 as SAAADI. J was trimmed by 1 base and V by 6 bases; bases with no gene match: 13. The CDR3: CASRRDRQGSGNTEAFF. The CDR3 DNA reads TGCGCCAGCAGGAGGGACAGGCAAGGGTCGGGGAACACTGAAGCTTTCTTT.

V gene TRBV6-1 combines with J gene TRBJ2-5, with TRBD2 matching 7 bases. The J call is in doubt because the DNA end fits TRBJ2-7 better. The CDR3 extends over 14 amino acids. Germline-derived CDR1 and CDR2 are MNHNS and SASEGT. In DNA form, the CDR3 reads TGTGCCAGCAGCCTTACGGCCTGGGGGGGCGAGCAGTACTTC. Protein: CASSLTAWGGEQYF.

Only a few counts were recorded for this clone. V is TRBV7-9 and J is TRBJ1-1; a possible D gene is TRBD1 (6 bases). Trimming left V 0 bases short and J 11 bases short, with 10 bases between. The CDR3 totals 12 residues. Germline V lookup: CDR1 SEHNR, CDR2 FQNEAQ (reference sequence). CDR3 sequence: CASSLAPGAAFF. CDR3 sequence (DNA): TGTGCCAGCAGCTTAGCCCCAGGGGCGGCTTTCTTT.

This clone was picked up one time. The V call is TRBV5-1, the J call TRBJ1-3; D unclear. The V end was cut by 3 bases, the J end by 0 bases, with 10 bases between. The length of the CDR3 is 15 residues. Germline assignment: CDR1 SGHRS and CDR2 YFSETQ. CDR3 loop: CASSSDWSSGNTIYF. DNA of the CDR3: TGCGCCAGCAGCTCGGATTGGAGCTCTGGAAACACCATATATTTT.

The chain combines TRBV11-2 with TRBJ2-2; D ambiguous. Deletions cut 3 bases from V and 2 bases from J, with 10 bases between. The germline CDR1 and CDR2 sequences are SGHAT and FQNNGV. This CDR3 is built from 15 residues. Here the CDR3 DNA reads TGTGCCAGCAGCTTCGGGCTGATTAACACCGGGGAGCTGTTTTTT. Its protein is CASSFGLINTGELFF.